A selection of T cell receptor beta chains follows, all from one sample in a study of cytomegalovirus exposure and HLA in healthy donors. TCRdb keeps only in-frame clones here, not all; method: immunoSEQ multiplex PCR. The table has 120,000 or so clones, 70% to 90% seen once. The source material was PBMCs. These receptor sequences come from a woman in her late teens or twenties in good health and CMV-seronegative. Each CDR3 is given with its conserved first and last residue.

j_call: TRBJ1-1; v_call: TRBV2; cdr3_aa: CASRREPTGPEAFF
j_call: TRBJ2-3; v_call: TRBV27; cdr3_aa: CASSSNRGLHPDTQYF
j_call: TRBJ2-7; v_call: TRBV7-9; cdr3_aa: CASRGSGSYEQYF
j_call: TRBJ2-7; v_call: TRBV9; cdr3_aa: CASSGSGSQYEQYF
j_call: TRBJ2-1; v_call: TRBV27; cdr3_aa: CASSLSRRLTSYNEQFF
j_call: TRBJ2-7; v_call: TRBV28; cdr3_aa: CASSFTGAPSIYEQYF
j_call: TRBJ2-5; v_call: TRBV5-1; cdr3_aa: CASSLGLLAGGQETQYF
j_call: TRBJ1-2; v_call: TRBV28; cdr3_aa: CASSSAEPANYGYTF
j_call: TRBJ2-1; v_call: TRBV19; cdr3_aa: CASSRARRSYNEQFF
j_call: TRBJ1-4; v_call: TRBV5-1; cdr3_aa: CASSLSSQVNEKLFF
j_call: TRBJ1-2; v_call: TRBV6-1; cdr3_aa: CASSSGYGYTF
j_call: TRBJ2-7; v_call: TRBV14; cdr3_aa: CASSQDLLAYEQYF
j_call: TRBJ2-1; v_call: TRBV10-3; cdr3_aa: CAISDKVTQDGQGSYNEQFF
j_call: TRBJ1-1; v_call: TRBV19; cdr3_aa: CASSIPAGGTGTEAFF
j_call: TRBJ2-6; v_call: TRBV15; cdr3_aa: CATSRTDRAGANVLTF
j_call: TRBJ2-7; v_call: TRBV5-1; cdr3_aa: CASSLASGAGYEQYF
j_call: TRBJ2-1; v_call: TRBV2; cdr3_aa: CASSDPLAGGNEQFF
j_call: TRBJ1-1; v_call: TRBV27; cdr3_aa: CASVDREYSEAFF